This TCR beta chain was obtained from a study of identical twins. General study findings and limits: Modeled out-of-frame TCR alpha sharing in monozygotic twins fell below observed levels.

A word on this clonotype: The target antigen is unknown.

Each CDR3 protein is one row after TCRdb ran MiXCR on the 5' RACE reads. The data show 210,000 or so distinct CDR3 sequences, 6.5% to 8.5% seen once. V was pared by 4 bases and J by 2 bases, with 13 bases between. The length of the CDR3 is 16 residues. Germline CDR1 and CDR2: SGHDT and YYEEEE. These data also formed part of another study, on yellow fever vaccine responses in identical twins.

The V and J genes are TRBV5-6 and TRBJ2-6, with D perhaps matching TRBD1 or TRBD2 (5 bases each). The clonotype originates from a woman in her late teens or twenties in good health. Sequenced: memory (CD45RO+) T cells sorted from blood. The CDR3 DNA is TGTGCCAGCAGCAGGGACCTCAGCACTGGGGCCAACGTCCTGACTTTC. Translation: CASSRDLSTGANVLTF.